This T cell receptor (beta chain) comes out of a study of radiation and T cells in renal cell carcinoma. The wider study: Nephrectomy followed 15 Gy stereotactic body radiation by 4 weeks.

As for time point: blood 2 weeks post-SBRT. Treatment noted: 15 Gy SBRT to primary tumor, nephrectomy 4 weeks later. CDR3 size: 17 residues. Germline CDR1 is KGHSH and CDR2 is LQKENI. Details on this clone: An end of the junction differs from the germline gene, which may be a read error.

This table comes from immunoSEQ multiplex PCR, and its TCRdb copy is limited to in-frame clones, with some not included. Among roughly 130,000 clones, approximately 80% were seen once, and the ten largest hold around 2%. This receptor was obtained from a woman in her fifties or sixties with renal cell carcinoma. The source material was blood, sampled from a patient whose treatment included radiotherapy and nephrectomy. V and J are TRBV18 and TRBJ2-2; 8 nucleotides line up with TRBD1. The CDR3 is CASSPRPGGSNAGELFF. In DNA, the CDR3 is TGTGCCAGCTCACCACGGCCAGGGGGCTCGAACGCCGGGGAGCTGTTTTTT.